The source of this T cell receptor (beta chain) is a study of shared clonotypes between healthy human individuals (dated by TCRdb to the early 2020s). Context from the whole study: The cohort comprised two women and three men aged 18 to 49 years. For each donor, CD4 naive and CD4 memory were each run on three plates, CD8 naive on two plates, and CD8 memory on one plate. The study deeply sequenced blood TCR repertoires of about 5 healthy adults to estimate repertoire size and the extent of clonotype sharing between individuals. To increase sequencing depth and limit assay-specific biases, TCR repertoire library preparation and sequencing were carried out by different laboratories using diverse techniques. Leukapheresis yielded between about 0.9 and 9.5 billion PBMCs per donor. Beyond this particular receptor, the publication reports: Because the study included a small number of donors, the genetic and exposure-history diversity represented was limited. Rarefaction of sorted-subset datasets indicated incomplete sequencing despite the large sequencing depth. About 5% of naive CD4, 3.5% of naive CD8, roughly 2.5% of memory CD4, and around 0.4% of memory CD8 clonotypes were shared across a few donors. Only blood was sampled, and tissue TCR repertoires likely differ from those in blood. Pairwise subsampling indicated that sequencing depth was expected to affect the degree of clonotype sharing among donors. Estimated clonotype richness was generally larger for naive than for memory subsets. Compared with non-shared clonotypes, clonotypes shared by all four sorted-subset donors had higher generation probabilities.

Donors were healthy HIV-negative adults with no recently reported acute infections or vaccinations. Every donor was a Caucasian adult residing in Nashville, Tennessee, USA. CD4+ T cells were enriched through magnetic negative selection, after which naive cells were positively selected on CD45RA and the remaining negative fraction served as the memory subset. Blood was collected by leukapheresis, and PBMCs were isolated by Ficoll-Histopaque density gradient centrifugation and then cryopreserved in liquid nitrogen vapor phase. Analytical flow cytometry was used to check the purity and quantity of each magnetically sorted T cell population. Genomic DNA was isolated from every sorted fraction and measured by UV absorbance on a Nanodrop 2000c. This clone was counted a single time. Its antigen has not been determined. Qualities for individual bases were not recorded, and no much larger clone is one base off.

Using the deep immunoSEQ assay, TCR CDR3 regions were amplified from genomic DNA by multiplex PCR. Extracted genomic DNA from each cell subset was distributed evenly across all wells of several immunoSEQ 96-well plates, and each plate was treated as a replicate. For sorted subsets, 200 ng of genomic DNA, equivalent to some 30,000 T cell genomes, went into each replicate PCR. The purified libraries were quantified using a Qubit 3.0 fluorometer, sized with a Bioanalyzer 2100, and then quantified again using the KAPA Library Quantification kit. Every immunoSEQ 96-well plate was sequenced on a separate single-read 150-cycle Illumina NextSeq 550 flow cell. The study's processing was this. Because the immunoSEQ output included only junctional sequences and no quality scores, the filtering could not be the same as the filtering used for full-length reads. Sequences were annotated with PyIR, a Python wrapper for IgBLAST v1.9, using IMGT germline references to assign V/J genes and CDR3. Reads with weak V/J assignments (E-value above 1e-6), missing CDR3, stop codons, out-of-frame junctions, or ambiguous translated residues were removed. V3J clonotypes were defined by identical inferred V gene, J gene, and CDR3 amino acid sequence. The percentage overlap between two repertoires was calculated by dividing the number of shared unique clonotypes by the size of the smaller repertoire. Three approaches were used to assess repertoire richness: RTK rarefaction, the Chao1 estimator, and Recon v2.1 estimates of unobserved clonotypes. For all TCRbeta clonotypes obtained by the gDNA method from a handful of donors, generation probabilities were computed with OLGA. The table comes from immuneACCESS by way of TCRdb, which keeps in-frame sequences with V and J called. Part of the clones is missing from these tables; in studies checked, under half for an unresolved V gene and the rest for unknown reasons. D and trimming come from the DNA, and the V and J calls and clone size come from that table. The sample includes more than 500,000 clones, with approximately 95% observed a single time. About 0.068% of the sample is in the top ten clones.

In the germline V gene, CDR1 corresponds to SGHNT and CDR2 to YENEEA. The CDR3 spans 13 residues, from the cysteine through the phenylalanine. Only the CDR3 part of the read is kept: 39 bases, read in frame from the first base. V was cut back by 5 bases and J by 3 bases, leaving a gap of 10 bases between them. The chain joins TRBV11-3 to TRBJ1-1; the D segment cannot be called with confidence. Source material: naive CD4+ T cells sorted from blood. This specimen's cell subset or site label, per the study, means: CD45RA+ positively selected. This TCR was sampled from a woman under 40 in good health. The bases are TGTGCCAGCAGCATCGCGGTGTACACTGAAGCTTTCTTT. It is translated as CASSIAVYTEAFF.